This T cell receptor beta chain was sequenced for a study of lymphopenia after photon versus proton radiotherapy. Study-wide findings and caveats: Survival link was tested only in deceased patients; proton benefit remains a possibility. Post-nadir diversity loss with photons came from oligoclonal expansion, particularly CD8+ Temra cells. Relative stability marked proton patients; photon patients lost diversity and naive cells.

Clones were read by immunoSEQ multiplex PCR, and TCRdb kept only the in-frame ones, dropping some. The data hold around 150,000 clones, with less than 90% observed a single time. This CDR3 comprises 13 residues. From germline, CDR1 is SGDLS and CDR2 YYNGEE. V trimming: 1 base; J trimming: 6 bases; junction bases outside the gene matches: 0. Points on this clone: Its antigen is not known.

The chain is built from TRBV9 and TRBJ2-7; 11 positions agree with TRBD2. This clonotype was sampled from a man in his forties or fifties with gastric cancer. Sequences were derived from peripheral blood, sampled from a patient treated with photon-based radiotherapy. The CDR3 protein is CASSVTSGSEQYF. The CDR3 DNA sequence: TGTGCCAGCAGCGTAACTAGCGGGAGCGAGCAGTACTTC. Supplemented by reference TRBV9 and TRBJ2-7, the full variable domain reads DSGVTQTPKHLITATGQRVTLRCSPRSGDLSVYWYQQSLDQGLQFLIQYYNGEERAKGNILERFSAQQFPDLHSELNLSSLELGDSALYFCASSVTSGSEQYFGPGTRLTVT.